Listed below are T cell receptor beta chains from one sample, sequenced in a study of blood T cell repertoires in COVID-19. Produced via immunoSEQ multiplex PCR; TCRdb's table is partial and in-frame only. The table has around 70,000 clones, roughly nine tenths seen once. Material: peripheral blood. These receptors were obtained from a man between 50 and 59 years old with acute or convalescent COVID-19. The CDR3 runs from the conserved cysteine through the conserved F or W. The D gene is left open where the match is weak. Some rows mark clone size as missing; the rest say once, few, many or name a class of expanded clone.

>TRBD2|TRBJ2-5|NA|16|TRBV5-5
CASSSRLAGGWETQYF
TGTGCCAGCAGCTCAAGACTAGCGGGAGGGTGGGAGACCCAGTACTTC
>TRBD2|TRBJ2-1|NA|16|TRBV2
CASSEVLAGSYNEQFF
TGTGCCAGCAGTGAAGTCCTAGCGGGTTCCTACAATGAGCAGTTCTTC
>TRBD1|TRBJ1-6|NA|16|TRBV7-2
CASSLQGGVGGSPLHF
TGTGCCAGCAGCCTACAGGGGGGTGTGGGAGGCTCACCCCTCCACTTT
>NA|TRBJ2-3|NA|17|TRBV7-9
CASSLPTDSSATDTQYF
TGTGCCAGCAGCTTACCCACCGACAGCTCAGCCACAGATACGCAGTATTTT
>TRBD1|TRBJ1-4|once|14|TRBV19
CASSKTGVGEKLFF
TGTGCCAGTAGTAAAACAGGGGTCGGTGAAAAACTGTTTTTT
>NA|TRBJ1-4|NA|15|TRBV27
CASRDSGIANEKLFF
TGTGCCAGCAGGGACTCGGGTATCGCTAATGAAAAACTGTTTTTT
>NA|TRBJ2-3|NA|16|TRBV28
CASSPRTKHSTDTQYF
TGTGCCAGCAGTCCGCGGACTAAACATAGCACAGATACGCAGTATTTT
>NA|TRBJ1-6|NA|14|TRBV10-3
CAISEMARDSPLHF
TGTGCCATCAGTGAGATGGCGAGGGATTCACCCCTCCACTTT
>TRBD1|TRBJ1-3|NA|14|TRBV19
CASSHRGSGNTIYF
TGTGCCAGTAGTCACAGGGGATCTGGAAACACCATATATTTT
>TRBD1|TRBJ1-4|NA|16|TRBV11-2
CASSLPRVAGGEKLFF
TGTGCCAGCAGCTTACCGAGGGTGGCAGGGGGTGAAAAACTGTTTTTT
>NA|TRBJ1-5|NA|14|TRBV19
CASSITGAHPAQHF
TGTGCCAGTAGTATTACAGGTGCCCACCCAGCCCAGCATTTT
>NA|TRBJ1-2|NA|14|TRBV6-5
CASRGDRPVRGYTF
TGTGCCAGCAGGGGCGACAGGCCTGTTCGGGGCTACACCTTC
>NA|TRBJ1-1|NA|15|TRBV10-1
CASSETQVPNTEAFF
TGCGCCAGCAGTGAGACACAAGTACCGAACACTGAAGCTTTCTTT
>TRBD2|TRBJ2-1|NA|15|TRBV5-1
CASSLVTSGSAEQFF
TGCGCCAGCAGCTTGGTAACTAGCGGGAGCGCTGAGCAGTTCTTC
>NA|TRBJ1-2|NA|15|TRBV24-1
CATSDPRGDNYGYTF
TGTGCCACCAGTGACCCCCGCGGCGACAACTATGGCTACACCTTC
>NA|TRBJ1-2|NA|14|TRBV4-2
CASSQTRGSYGYTF
TGTGCCAGCAGCCAAACAAGAGGATCCTATGGCTACACCTTC
>TRBD1|TRBJ1-1|once|14|TRBV28
CASRNRQGATEAFF
TGTGCCAGCAGAAATCGACAGGGTGCCACTGAAGCTTTCTTT
>TRBD2|TRBJ2-3|NA|17|TRBV28
CASSALTSGSGGDTQYF
TGTGCCAGCAGTGCCCTTACTAGCGGGAGTGGGGGCGATACGCAGTATTTT
>TRBD1|TRBJ1-6|NA|16|TRBV27
CASSPDRVSYNSPLHF
TGTGCCAGCAGCCCCGACAGGGTGTCCTATAATTCACCCCTCCACTTT
>NA|TRBJ2-6|NA|14|TRBV29-1
CSVLGGGGANVLTF
TGCAGCGTTCTTGGGGGCGGTGGGGCCAACGTCCTGACTTTC
>NA|TRBJ1-1|NA|13|TRBV27
CASGYKGETEAFF
TGTGCCAGCGGTTACAAGGGAGAGACTGAAGCTTTCTTT
>NA|TRBJ1-5|NA|16|TRBV19
CASSSHLNRVGQPQHF
TGTGCCAGTAGTTCCCACCTAAACAGGGTAGGTCAGCCCCAGCATTTT
>TRBD1|TRBJ1-4|NA|15|TRBV19
CATRDREDANEKLFF
TGTGCCACAAGGGACAGGGAAGATGCTAATGAAAAACTGTTTTTT
>TRBD2|TRBJ2-1|once|17|TRBV9
CASGLGLAASSYNEQFF
TGTGCCAGCGGTCTGGGACTAGCGGCAAGCTCCTACAATGAGCAGTTCTTC
>TRBD2|TRBJ2-1|NA|16|TRBV27
CASSLSVTSGKNEQFF
TGTGCCAGCAGTTTATCGGTGACTAGCGGAAAGAATGAGCAGTTCTTC
>TRBD1|TRBJ1-5|NA|16|TRBV5-5
CASSFAGQGARQPQHF
TGTGCCAGCAGCTTTGCAGGACAGGGGGCTCGACAGCCCCAGCATTTT
>NA|TRBJ2-3|NA|18|TRBV27
CASSLSTDGRDDTDTQYF
TGTGCCAGCAGTTTATCGACAGATGGGCGGGACGACACAGATACGCAGTATTTT
>NA|TRBJ1-5|NA|12|TRBV28
CASTSGNQPQHF
TGTGCCAGCACTTCGGGCAATCAGCCCCAGCATTTT
>TRBD1|TRBJ2-1|NA|17|TRBV11-3
CASSTRQGGPGYNEQFF
TGTGCCAGCAGCACCCGACAGGGGGGTCCTGGATACAATGAGCAGTTCTTC
>TRBD1|TRBJ1-3|NA|14|TRBV2
CASSDAGGGNTIYF
TGTGCCAGCAGTGATGCAGGGGGTGGAAACACCATATATTTT
>NA|TRBJ1-2|once|9|TRBV28
CATGAGYTF
TGTGCCACAGGGGCTGGCTACACCTTC
>TRBD1|TRBJ2-1|NA|15|TRBV5-6
CASSLVWTGAGEQFF
TGTGCCAGCAGCTTGGTCTGGACAGGGGCGGGTGAGCAGTTCTTC
>NA|TRBJ2-2|NA|14|TRBV5-4
CASSLVGGTGELFF
TGTGCCAGCAGCTTGGTGGGGGGCACCGGGGAGCTGTTTTTT
>TRBD1|TRBJ1-1|NA|15|TRBV27
CASSSNRGRGTEAFF
TGTGCCAGCAGCTCTAACAGGGGGCGGGGGACTGAAGCTTTCTTT
>TRBD2|TRBJ2-1|NA|15|TRBV3-1/TRBV3-2
CASSQTSGSYNEQFF
TGTGCCAGCAGCCAAACCAGCGGGAGTTACAATGAGCAGTTCTTC
>TRBD1|TRBJ2-6|NA|19|TRBV5-6
CASSPGTGLRVSGANVLTF
TGTGCCAGCAGCCCCGGGACAGGTTTGAGAGTCTCTGGGGCCAACGTCCTGACTTTC
>NA|TRBJ2-7|once|13|TRBV6-5
CASILVRGYEQYF
TGTGCCAGCATACTGGTCCGGGGGTACGAGCAGTACTTC
>TRBD2|TRBJ2-5|NA|16|TRBV7-2
CASSLSGGGGQETQYF
TGTGCCAGCAGCTTATCTGGCGGGGGGGGGCAAGAGACCCAGTACTTC
>TRBD2|TRBJ2-2|NA|17|TRBV10-2
CASRGLAGLTGGGELFF
TGCGCCAGCAGAGGTCTAGCGGGGCTAACGGGTGGCGGGGAGCTGTTTTTT
>NA|TRBJ1-4|NA|15|TRBV5-8
CASSSRGTTNEKLFF
TGTGCCAGCAGCTCTCGGGGGACAACTAATGAAAAACTGTTTTTT
>TRBD1|TRBJ1-4|NA|16|TRBV7-8
CASRQGVYATNEKLFF
TGTGCCAGCAGGCAGGGGGTCTATGCAACTAATGAAAAACTGTTTTTT
>NA|TRBJ1-6|NA|15|TRBV5-1
CASSLAGPGYSPLHF
TGCGCCAGCAGCCTAGCGGGCCCAGGGTATTCACCCCTCCACTTT
>NA|TRBJ2-1|NA|18|TRBV6-9
CASSYSESPGNLYNEQFF
TGTGCCAGCAGTTATTCGGAGTCCCCAGGGAACCTCTACAATGAGCAGTTCTTC
>NA|TRBJ1-4|NA|15|TRBV18
CASSPLSDRLEKLFF
TGTGCCAGCTCACCACTGAGTGACAGGCTTGAAAAACTGTTTTTT
>NA|TRBJ1-6|NA|16|TRBV15
CATSRDRTLYNSPLHF
TGTGCCACCAGCAGAGATCGGACATTGTATAATTCACCCCTCCACTTT